This record concerns one T cell receptor beta chain sequence. Its antigen is as yet unknown. A sample-barcoded 5' primer and a J-beta primer mix were used in a second PCR of roughly 6 to 11 cycles. Every cDNA was tagged by a template-switch adaptor with 12 random nucleotides. TCRdb fed the 5' RACE reads into MiXCR, producing one record per CDR3 protein. The data contain 1,500,000 or so distinct CDR3 sequences, around 59% of them seen just once; the ten biggest clones take up over 5%. These data come from a study of blood T cells in healthy people across ages. Study outcomes and limitations: It was not known whether donors were CMV positive (a possible confounder of expanded clonotype changes).

The V segment lost 4 bases and the J segment 1 base; nucleotides outside the gene matches: 4. Germline V gene data show CDR1 as DFQATT and CDR2 as SNEGSKA (reference sequence). The CDR3 is 14 amino acids. The sample consisted of blood. The TCR sequence derives from a man aged 18 to 29 in good health. This chain connects TRBV20-1 to TRBJ2-7, with 10 bases fitting TRBD2. The CDR3 bases are TGCAGTGCTAAGTGGACTAGCGGTTCCTACGAGCAGTACTTC. The encoded protein is CSAKWTSGSYEQYF.